These 9 T cell receptor beta chains were all obtained from the same sample, sequenced in a study of radiotherapy plus CTLA-4 blockade in lung cancer. Measured with immunoSEQ multiplex PCR; TCRdb has only the in-frame clones, and not every one. The sample lists 110,000 or so clones, approximately 84% occurring once. Source: peripheral blood, taken from a patient treated with radiotherapy plus ipilimumab. The receptors were sampled from a human donor with non-small cell lung cancer who had a partial response to radiotherapy plus ipilimumab.

The chain carries TRBV19 and TRBJ2-2, with D tentatively TRBD1 (5 bases). Between the trimmed V and J ends, which lost 7 bases and 4 bases, there was a span of 13 bases. Germline V lookup: CDR1 LNHDA, CDR2 SQIVND (reference sequence). The CDR3 loop spans 14 amino acids. The DNA of the CDR3 is TGTGCCAGTACCCCCAGGGAAGGCACCGGGGAGCTGTTTTTT. Translating it yields CASTPREGTGELFF.

The rearrangement links TRBV4-1 to TRBJ1-4, with 7 bases aligning to TRBD1. From germline, CDR1 is MGHRA and CDR2 YSYEKL. This CDR3 has 15 amino acids. The V and J ends lost 10 bases and 3 bases, in that order; junction bases with no gene match: 11. The CDR3: CATTQGRGANEKLFF. The CDR3, as DNA: TGCGCCACCACACAGGGGCGTGGGGCTAATGAAAAACTGTTTTTT.

This clone was observed a few times. The sample carries other DNA sequences with the same CDR3. The rearrangement uses TRBV18 and TRBJ1-2; the D gene is possibly TRBD1 (6 bases). The length of the CDR3 is 14 residues. Trimming stripped 4 bases from V and 4 bases from J, with 13 bases between. CDR1 and CDR2 (germline): KGHSH, LQKENI. In DNA, the CDR3 is TGTGCCAGCTCACGGGGGGGCACCCTCTATGGCTACACCTTC. This gives the protein CASSRGGTLYGYTF.

The chain links TRBV27 to TRBJ2-5, with 10 bases fitting TRBD2. V shed 5 bases, J shed 4 bases, and the junction held 4 bases outside the gene matches. Germline values: CDR1 MNHEY, CDR2 SMNVEV (reference sequence). The CDR3 covers 14 residues. The CDR3 nucleotides read TGTGCCAGCAGTCACCGACTAGCGGGAGAGACCCAGTACTTC. It codes for CASSHRLAGETQYF.

This clone appeared a few times. The chain is built from TRBV5-4 and TRBJ1-4; D might be TRBD1 (5 bases). Germline lookup yields CDR1 SGHNT and CDR2 YYREEE (reference sequence). V shed 2 bases and J shed 2 bases, with 7 bases lying between them. CDR3 length equals 14 residues. CDR3 in amino acids: CASSLSGTNEKLFF. For the CDR3, the DNA is TGTGCCAGCAGCTTATCAGGGACTAATGAAAAACTGTTTTTT.

The rearrangement links TRBV6-5 to TRBJ2-5; 12 bases map to TRBD2. The germline V gene encodes CDR1 MNHEY and CDR2 SVGAGI. There are 15 residues in the CDR3. The V segment lost 6 bases and the J segment 4 bases; nucleotides outside the gene matches: 6. The CDR3 loop reads CASRTSGSTLETQYF. The DNA for the CDR3 is TGTGCCAGCAGGACTAGCGGGAGTACCTTAGAGACCCAGTACTTC.

This chain uses TRBV5-1 with TRBJ2-7; 10 bases align to TRBD2. With V trimmed by 7 bases and J by 2 bases, 3 bases remained unmatched. The CDR3 has 13 amino acids. The germline V gene encodes CDR1 SGHRS and CDR2 YFSETQ. In DNA form, the CDR3 reads TGCGCCAGCCGCACTAGCGGGGCCTACGAGCAGTACTTC. This codes for CASRTSGAYEQYF. The full variable domain, its missing parts supplied by reference TRBV5-1 and TRBJ2-7, is KAGVTQTPRYLIKTRGQQVTLSCSPISGHRSVSWYQQTPGQGLQFLFEYFSETQRNKGNFPGRFSGRQFSNSRSEMNVSTLELGDSALYLCASRTSGAYEQYFGPGTRLTVT.

This chain connects TRBV6-1 to TRBJ1-3; D call uncertain. Per germline, CDR1 MNHNS and CDR2 SASEGT. The CDR3 covers 14 residues. V lost 2 bases and J 0 bases, leaving 5 bases between the germline ends. The CDR3 here is CASSEPGSGNTIYF. Written as DNA, the CDR3 is TGTGCCAGCAGTGAACCAGGCTCTGGAAACACCATATATTTT.

This clone has just one count. This chain connects TRBV27 to TRBJ2-1, with 9 nucleotides matching TRBD2. The germline V gene encodes CDR1 MNHEY and CDR2 SMNVEV (reference sequence). This CDR3 has 19 amino acids. The V segment lost 0 bases and the J segment 1 base; nucleotides outside the gene matches: 10. The CDR3 region is CASSLSFRSGLASYNEQFF. The CDR3 DNA sequence: TGTGCCAGCAGTTTATCATTTAGGTCGGGACTAGCATCCTACAATGAGCAGTTCTTC.